The text below deals with one TCR beta chain. The sample is drawn from a study of OX40 agonist ivuxolimab in advanced cancers. Profiled with immunoSEQ multiplex PCR; TCRdb holds only in-frame clones, not every one. The top ten clones hold 25% of a sample with about 56,000 clones, around 90% of them seen once. The CDR3 sequence is 16 residues long. The germline gives CDR1 SEHNR, CDR2 FQNEAQ (reference sequence). This sequence originates from an adult with an advanced solid tumor such as melanoma, head and neck, liver or kidney cancer. The source material was CD4+ or CD8+ T cells sorted from blood, sampled in a trial of the OX40 agonist ivuxolimab. The chain combines TRBV7-9 with TRBJ2-5; D ambiguous. The end of the DNA fits TRBJ2-7 better, so the J call may be wrong. The CDR3 DNA reads as TGTGCCAGCAGCCCCTTTGACTTTCTACAATCCTACGAGCAGTACTTC. It encodes CASSPFDFLQSYEQYF.